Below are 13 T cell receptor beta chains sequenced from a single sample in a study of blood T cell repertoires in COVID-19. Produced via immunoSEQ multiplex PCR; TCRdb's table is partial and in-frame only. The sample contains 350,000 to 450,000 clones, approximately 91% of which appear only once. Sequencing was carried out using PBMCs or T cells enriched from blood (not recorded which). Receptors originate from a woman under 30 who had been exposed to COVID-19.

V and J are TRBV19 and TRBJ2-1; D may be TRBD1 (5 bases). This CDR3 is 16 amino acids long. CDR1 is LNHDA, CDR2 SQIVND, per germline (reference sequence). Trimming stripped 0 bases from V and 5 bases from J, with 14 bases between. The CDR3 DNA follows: TGTGCCAGTAGTATAGATCTGGGGCCGAGAAACAATGAGCAGTTCTTC. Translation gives CASSIDLGPRNNEQFF.

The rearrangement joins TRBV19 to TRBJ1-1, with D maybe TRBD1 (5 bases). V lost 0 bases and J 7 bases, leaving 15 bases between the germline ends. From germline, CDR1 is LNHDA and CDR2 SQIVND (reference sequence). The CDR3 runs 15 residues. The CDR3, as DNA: TGTGCCAGTAGTATAGACCGGACATCGGGGGGTGAAGCTTTCTTT. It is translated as CASSIDRTSGGEAFF. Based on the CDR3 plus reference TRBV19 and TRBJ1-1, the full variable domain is DGGITQSPKYLFRKEGQNVTLSCEQNLNHDAMYWYRQDPGQGLRLIYYSQIVNDFQKGDIAEGYSVSREKKESFPLTVTSAQKNPTAFYLCASSIDRTSGGEAFFGQGTRLTVV.

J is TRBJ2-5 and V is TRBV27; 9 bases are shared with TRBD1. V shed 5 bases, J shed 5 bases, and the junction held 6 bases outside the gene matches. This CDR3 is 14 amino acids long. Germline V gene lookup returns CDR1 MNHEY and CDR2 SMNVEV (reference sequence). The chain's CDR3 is CASSPGTGSETQYF. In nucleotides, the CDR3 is TGTGCCAGCAGTCCAGGGACAGGGTCGGAGACCCAGTACTTC.

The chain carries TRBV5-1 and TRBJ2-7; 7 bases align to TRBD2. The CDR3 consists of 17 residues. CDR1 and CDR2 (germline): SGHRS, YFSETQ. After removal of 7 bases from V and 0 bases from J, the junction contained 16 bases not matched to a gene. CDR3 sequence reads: CASGRHRLAVSSYEQYF. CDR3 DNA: TGCGCCAGCGGACGACACCGCCTAGCGGTAAGCTCCTACGAGCAGTACTTC.

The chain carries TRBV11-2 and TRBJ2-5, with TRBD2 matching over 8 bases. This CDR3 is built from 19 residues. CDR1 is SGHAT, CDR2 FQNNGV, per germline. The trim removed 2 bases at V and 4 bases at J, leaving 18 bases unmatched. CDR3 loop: CASSLLRVVTSAKLETQYF. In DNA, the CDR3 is TGTGCCAGCAGCTTACTTCGGGTCGTGACTAGCGCTAAGTTAGAGACCCAGTACTTC.

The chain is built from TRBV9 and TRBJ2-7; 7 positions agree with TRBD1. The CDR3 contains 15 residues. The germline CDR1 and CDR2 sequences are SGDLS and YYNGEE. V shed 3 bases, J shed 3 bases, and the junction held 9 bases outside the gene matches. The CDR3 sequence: CASSASHRGDYEQYF. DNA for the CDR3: TGTGCCAGCAGCGCATCCCACAGGGGCGACTACGAGCAGTACTTC.

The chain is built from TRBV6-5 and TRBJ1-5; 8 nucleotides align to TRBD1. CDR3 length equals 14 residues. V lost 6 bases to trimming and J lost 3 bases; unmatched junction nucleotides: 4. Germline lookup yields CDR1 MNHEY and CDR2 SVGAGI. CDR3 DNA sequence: TGTGCCAGCAGCAAGGACAGGGACAATCAGCCCCAGCATTTT. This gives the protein CASSKDRDNQPQHF.

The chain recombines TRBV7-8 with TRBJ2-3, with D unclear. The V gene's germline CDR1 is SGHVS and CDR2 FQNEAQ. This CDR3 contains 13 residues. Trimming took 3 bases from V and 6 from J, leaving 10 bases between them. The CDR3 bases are TGTGCCAGCAGCTTGGGTCTCGGGGATACGCAGTATTTT. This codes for CASSLGLGDTQYF. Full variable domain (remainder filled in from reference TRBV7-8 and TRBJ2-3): GAGVSQSPRYKVAKRGQDVALRCDPISGHVSLFWYQQALGQGPEFLTYFQNEAQLDKSGLPSDRFFAERPEGSVSTLKIQRTQQEDSAVYLCASSLGLGDTQYFGPGTRLTVL.

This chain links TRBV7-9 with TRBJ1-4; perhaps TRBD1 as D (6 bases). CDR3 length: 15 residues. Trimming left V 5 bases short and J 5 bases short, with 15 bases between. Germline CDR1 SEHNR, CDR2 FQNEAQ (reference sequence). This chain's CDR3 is CASSLQGVPNEKLFF. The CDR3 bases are TGTGCCAGCAGCCTACAGGGCGTTCCGAATGAAAAACTGTTTTTT.

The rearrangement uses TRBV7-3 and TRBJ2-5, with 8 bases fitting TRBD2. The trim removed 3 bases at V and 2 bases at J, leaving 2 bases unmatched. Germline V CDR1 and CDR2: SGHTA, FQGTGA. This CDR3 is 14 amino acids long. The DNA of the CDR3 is TGTGCCAGCAGCTTCGGGGGGGCTCAAGAGACCCAGTACTTC. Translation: CASSFGGAQETQYF.

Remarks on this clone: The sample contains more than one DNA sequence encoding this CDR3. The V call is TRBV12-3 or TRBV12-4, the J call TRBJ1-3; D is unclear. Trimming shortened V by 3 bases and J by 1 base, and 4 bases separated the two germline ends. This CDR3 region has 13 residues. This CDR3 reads CASSLRSGNTIYF. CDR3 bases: TGTGCCAGCAGTTTGCGGTCTGGAAACACCATATATTTT.

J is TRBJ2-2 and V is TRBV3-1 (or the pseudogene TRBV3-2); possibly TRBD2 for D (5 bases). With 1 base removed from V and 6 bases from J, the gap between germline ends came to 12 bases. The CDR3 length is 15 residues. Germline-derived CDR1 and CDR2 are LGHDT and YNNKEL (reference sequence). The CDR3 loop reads CASSQGTHGAGELFF. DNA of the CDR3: TGTGCCAGCAGCCAAGGGACTCACGGTGCCGGGGAGCTGTTTTTT.

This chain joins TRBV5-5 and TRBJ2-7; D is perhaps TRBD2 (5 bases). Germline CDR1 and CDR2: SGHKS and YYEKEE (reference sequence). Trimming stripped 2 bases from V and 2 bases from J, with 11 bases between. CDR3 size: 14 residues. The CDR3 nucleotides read TGTGCCAGCAGCTTCGGGATTGGCACCTACGAGCAGTACTTC. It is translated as CASSFGIGTYEQYF.